The 18 T cell receptor beta chains below were found in one sample sequenced in a study of shared T cell receptors in the human thymus. Sequencing used immunoSEQ multiplex PCR; TCRdb keeps in-frame clones, though not all of them. Among about 660,000 clones listed, 70% to 90% were seen once. Another study also made use of these data, one on human thymus T cells.

Sample: thymocytes. The receptors were gathered from a boy under two years old with a congenital heart defect.

The genes are TRBV5-1 and TRBJ2-3; 11 bases match TRBD2. V shed 0 bases, J shed 2 bases, and the junction held 8 bases outside the gene matches. This CDR3 has 18 residues. Germline values: CDR1 SGHRS, CDR2 YFSETQ. The CDR3 bases are TGCGCCAGCAGCTTGGGGCTAGCGGGGGGTCTACTCACAGATACGCAGTATTTT. Translating gives CASSLGLAGGLLTDTQYF.

This clone was observed a handful of times. The chain joins TRBV5-6 to TRBJ2-7; 12 positions match TRBD2. V dropped 2 bases and J dropped 0; count of bases not matched to a gene: 6. CDR3 size: 17 residues. CDR1 is SGHDT, CDR2 YYEEEE, per germline. The CDR3 DNA follows: TGTGCCAGCAGCTTCTCGACTAGCGGGAGTGTCTCCTACGAGCAGTACTTC. This codes for CASSFSTSGSVSYEQYF.

The chain combines TRBV11-1 with TRBJ2-7; the D gene is possibly TRBD1 (6 bases). Germline CDR1 and CDR2: SGHAT and FQDESV (reference sequence). Between the trimmed V and J ends, which lost 5 bases and 6 bases, there was a span of 29 bases. The CDR3 contains 18 residues. Written as DNA, the CDR3 is TGTGCCAGCAGCCCATGCCGGCAGGGGCTTTGCCCGCCAAGCGAGCAGTACTTC. This encodes CASSPCRQGLCPPSEQYF.

The CDR3 coding sequence is TGTGCCAGCAGACCGGGGGGCAGGGCCTTGGGTTTCTTT. It specifies CASRPGGRALGFF. V gene TRBV6-1 combines with J gene TRBJ1-1, with D maybe TRBD1 (6 bases). The germline CDR1 and CDR2 sequences are MNHNS and SASEGT. V was trimmed by 6 bases and J by 13 bases, leaving 21 bases between them. The CDR3 is made up of 13 amino acids.

The chain uses TRBV19 and TRBJ1-5; tentative D call: TRBD1 (5 bases). CDR1 and CDR2 (germline): LNHDA, SQIVND (reference sequence). V was shortened by 7 bases and J by 5 bases, with 21 bases between the two germline ends. The CDR3 extends over 16 amino acids. CDR3 nucleotides: TGTGCCAGTATAAGCCGGTTAGGGGTCAATGATCAGCCCCAGCATTTT. It yields the protein CASISRLGVNDQPQHF.

The genes are TRBV19 and TRBJ1-4; D is perhaps TRBD1 (6 bases). Deletions cut 6 bases from V and 5 bases from J, with 10 bases between. Germline CDR1 LNHDA, CDR2 SQIVND (reference sequence). The CDR3 length is 13 residues. CDR3 in DNA: TGTGCCAGTAGGGACAGTTGGAATGAAAAACTGTTTTTT. This encodes CASRDSWNEKLFF.

The chain uses TRBV15 and TRBJ1-2, with D unresolved. The germline gives CDR1 LNHNV, CDR2 YYDKDF (reference sequence). The germline V and J ends were trimmed by 8 bases and 1 base, with 5 bases remaining between them. CDR3 size: 11 residues. CDR3 in DNA: TGTGCCACCTTCGGTAACTATGGCTACACCTTC. It encodes CATFGNYGYTF.

The DNA of the CDR3 is TGTGCCAGCAGCTTACTGACTAGTTTAATCAATGAGCAGTTCTTC. The encoded protein is CASSLLTSLINEQFF. The genes are TRBV5-4 and TRBJ2-1, with a possible D match to TRBD2 (6 bases). Germline V lookup: CDR1 SGHNT, CDR2 YYREEE (reference sequence). V lost 2 bases and J lost 6, with 15 bases in between. The CDR3 covers 15 residues.

The chain carries TRBV19 and TRBJ2-1; 10 bases align to TRBD2. The CDR3 runs to 15 residues. Germline V gene data show CDR1 as LNHDA and CDR2 as SQIVND (reference sequence). V gave up 5 bases and J gave up 2 bases; unmatched junction bases: 3. In nucleotides, the CDR3 is TGTGCCAGTAGTGTCCTAGCGGGAGCCTACAATGAGCAGTTCTTC. This gives the protein CASSVLAGAYNEQFF.

This clone was seen once. The V gene is TRBV25-1, the J gene TRBJ1-2; 10 positions match TRBD1. Trimming took 2 bases from V and 7 from J; bases not matched to a gene: 7. The CDR3 loop spans 15 amino acids. CDR1 and CDR2 (germline): MGHDK, SYGVNS. CDR3 region: CASSEPDRGPGGYTF. The CDR3 nucleotides are TGTGCCAGCAGTGAACCCGACAGGGGGCCCGGTGGCTACACCTTC.

The rearrangement links TRBV25-1 to TRBJ2-7; possible D gene TRBD1, 5 bases. The CDR3 runs 16 residues. V was pared by 3 bases and J by 7 bases, with 22 bases between. Per germline, CDR1 MGHDK and CDR2 SYGVNS. The chain's CDR3 is CASSDAGHIPVSEQYF. The CDR3 region has the DNA TGTGCCAGCAGTGACGCAGGGCACATCCCGGTGAGTGAGCAGTACTTC.

The gene calls are TRBV10-3 and TRBJ2-3, with TRBD1 as a possible D gene (6 bases). The CDR3 length is 14 residues. V gave up 2 bases and J gave up 2 bases, with 8 bases separating them. Looked up from germline, CDR1 is ENHRY and CDR2 is SYGVKD. The CDR3 sequence: CAISEKGVTDTQYF. CDR3 coding DNA: TGTGCCATCAGTGAGAAGGGGGTCACAGATACGCAGTATTTT.

The V call is TRBV7-2, the J call TRBJ2-7, with TRBD1 as a possible D gene (5 bases). CDR3 size: 16 residues. Trimming cost V 4 bases and J 1 base, with 17 bases left between them. Per germline, CDR1 SGHTA and CDR2 FQGNSA. The CDR3 DNA is TGTGCCAGCAGCTGGGGCAGGGTTAGTGGATCCTACGAGCAGTACTTC. This sequence encodes CASSWGRVSGSYEQYF.

This clone has only one observation. The V and J genes are TRBV11-3 and TRBJ2-5, with 8 bases lining up with TRBD1. The CDR3 has 14 residues. Germline V gene data show CDR1 as SGHNT and CDR2 as YENEEA. Losses at the gene ends were 6 bases for V and 5 bases for J; bases not matched to a gene: 8. DNA of the CDR3: TGTGCCAGCAGTTTGACAGGGGCTGGGGAGACCCAGTACTTC. Its protein product is CASSLTGAGETQYF.

V gene TRBV28 combines with J gene TRBJ1-5, with D unresolved. The germline gives CDR1 MDHEN, CDR2 SYDVKM. CDR3 length equals 16 residues. The V end lost 2 bases, the J end lost 4 bases, and 15 bases lay between the germline ends. The CDR3 sequence is CASSLGSARFNQPQHF. The CDR3 DNA reads as TGTGCCAGCAGTTTAGGGAGTGCACGTTTTAATCAGCCCCAGCATTTT.

The J gene is TRBJ2-3, the V gene TRBV5-5; 8 bases match TRBD2. The junction had 8 bases not matched to a gene; V was cut back by 5 bases and J by 3 bases. CDR3 length: 15 residues. Germline values: CDR1 SGHKS, CDR2 YYEKEE (reference sequence). For the CDR3, the DNA is TGTGCCAGCAGACTCCCAGGGACTAGTACAGATACGCAGTATTTT. Its translation: CASRLPGTSTDTQYF.

This chain joins TRBV29-1 and TRBJ2-3; D perhaps matches TRBD2 (6 bases). V lost 6 bases, J lost 1 base, and 17 bases lay in between. CDR3 length equals 15 residues. The germline V gene encodes CDR1 SQVTM and CDR2 ANQGSEA. CDR3 sequence reads: CSVRLNPGGTDTQYF. DNA for the CDR3: TGCAGCGTCCGCCTTAATCCGGGGGGCACAGATACGCAGTATTTT.

V is TRBV28 and J is TRBJ1-4; perhaps TRBD1 as D (6 bases). The germline V gene encodes CDR1 MDHEN and CDR2 SYDVKM. Trimming removed 2 bases at V and 0 bases at J, with 16 bases between. This CDR3 has 18 residues. As DNA, the CDR3 is TGTGCCAGCAGTTTAACGGGACATAACTTTGCAACTAATGAAAAACTGTTTTTT. It encodes CASSLTGHNFATNEKLFF.